These 18 T cell receptor beta chains came from one sample sequenced in a study of cytotoxic CD8 clonotypes in ibrutinib-treated CLL. Profiled with immunoSEQ multiplex PCR; TCRdb holds only in-frame clones, not every one. The sample records about 270,000 clones, around 77% being singletons. The source material was PBMCs, sampled at disease progression, from a patient treated with ibrutinib. The receptor set was obtained from a human donor with chronic lymphocytic leukemia.

V is TRBV5-1 and J is TRBJ2-2, with TRBD2 matching over 9 bases. J gave up 6 bases and V 0 bases, and 6 bases lay outside the gene matches. The CDR3 sequence is 16 residues long. Germline lookup yields CDR1 SGHRS and CDR2 YFSETQ. The CDR3 sequence is CASSLAPLAGPGELFF. In DNA, the CDR3 is TGCGCCAGCAGCTTGGCCCCGCTAGCGGGGCCCGGGGAGCTGTTTTTT.

The genes are TRBV9 and TRBJ1-2; unclear D gene. Trimming left V 4 bases short and J 5 bases short, with 9 bases between. This CDR3 is built from 12 residues. Germline V gene sequence: CDR1 SGDLS, CDR2 YYNGEE. The chain's CDR3 is CASSYDLYGYTF. The CDR3 DNA reads TGTGCCAGCAGCTACGACTTATATGGCTACACCTTC.

This clone showed up just a few times. The chain is built from TRBV5-4 and TRBJ1-5, with D perhaps TRBD1 (6 bases). CDR1 is SGHNT and CDR2 is YYREEE in the germline V gene (reference sequence). There are 14 residues in the CDR3. V lost 5 bases to trimming and J lost 1 base, with 10 bases between them. The DNA for the CDR3 is TGTGCCAGCAGTCGTGACAGGAGCAATCAGCCCCAGCATTTT. Translating gives CASSRDRSNQPQHF.

The chain recombines TRBV9 with TRBJ2-7; 10 nucleotides align to TRBD1. V lost 2 bases, J lost 4 bases, and 3 bases stayed unmatched. The CDR3 contains 14 residues. Germline loops: CDR1 SGDLS, CDR2 YYNGEE. CDR3 protein: CASSVTGGEYEQYF. For the CDR3, the DNA is TGTGCCAGCAGCGTGACAGGGGGCGAATACGAGCAGTACTTC.

This chain connects TRBV18 to TRBJ1-2; TRBD1 agrees at 9 bases. The junction had 13 bases not matched to a gene; V was cut back by 1 base and J by 4 bases. This CDR3 region has 18 residues. Per the germline V gene, CDR1 is KGHSH and CDR2 is LQKENI. The CDR3 here is CASSPRQARTGAGYGYTF. DNA for the CDR3: TGTGCCAGCTCACCACGCCAGGCCCGGACAGGGGCTGGCTATGGCTACACCTTC.

The chain is built from TRBV28 and TRBJ2-5, with TRBD1 as a possible D gene (6 bases). V was cut by 10 bases and J by 1 base, with 13 bases left in between. The CDR3 consists of 13 residues. Germline V CDR1 and CDR2: MDHEN, SYDVKM. Here the CDR3 reads CATTGMGQETQYF. The CDR3 region has the DNA TGTGCCACCACAGGGATGGGCCAAGAGACCCAGTACTTC.

This clone was seen a few times. V gene TRBV4-1 combines with J gene TRBJ1-5; possibly TRBD1 for D (6 bases). Germline CDR1 MGHRA, CDR2 YSYEKL. This CDR3 has 20 residues. V was trimmed by 0 bases and J by 0 bases, leaving 21 bases between them. CDR3 amino acids: CASSQEVQGRGSYSNQPQHF. The CDR3 DNA follows: TGCGCCAGCAGCCAAGAGGTTCAGGGGAGAGGGTCCTATAGCAATCAGCCCCAGCATTTT.

The table lists this clone with a count of one. The J gene is TRBJ2-7, the V gene TRBV7-6; 9 positions agree with TRBD2. The CDR3 length is 14 residues. V shed 6 bases, J shed 4 bases, and the junction held 7 bases outside the gene matches. Per germline, CDR1 SGHVS and CDR2 FNYEAQ. The CDR3 is CASSSQRGAYEQYF. The CDR3 bases are TGTGCCAGCAGTTCTCAGCGGGGGGCGTACGAGCAGTACTTC.

V gene TRBV12-5 combines with J gene TRBJ2-5; 7 nucleotides agree with TRBD1. The CDR3 has 16 amino acids. V dropped 0 bases and J dropped 2; count of bases not matched to a gene: 6. The germline V gene encodes CDR1 LGHNT and CDR2 FRNRAP. The CDR3 DNA sequence: TGTGCTAGTGGTTTGGTAAAGGGGGCAGGGCAAGAGACCCAGTACTTC. Encoded protein: CASGLVKGAGQETQYF. Full variable domain (rest looked up from reference TRBV12-5 and TRBJ2-5): DARVTQTPRHKVTEMGQEVTMRCQPILGHNTVFWYRQTMMQGLELLAYFRNRAPLDDSGMPKDRFSAEMPDATLATLKIQPSEPRDSAVYFCASGLVKGAGQETQYFGPGTRLLVL.

V gene TRBV10-1 combines with J gene TRBJ2-5; 11 positions match TRBD1. J gave up 4 bases and V 2 bases, and 6 bases lay outside the gene matches. CDR1 is WNHNN and CDR2 is SYGVQD in the germline V gene (reference sequence). CDR3 length equals 16 residues. The CDR3 nucleotides are TGCGCCAGCAGTGAGCCAGGGACAGGGGGAATAGAGACCCAGTACTTC. As protein: CASSEPGTGGIETQYF.

V usage is TRBV7-6 and J usage is TRBJ1-6; TRBD1 aligns across 9 bases. Trimming took 5 bases from V and 8 from J; bases not matched to a gene: 16. Per the germline V gene, CDR1 is SGHVS and CDR2 is FNYEAQ. This CDR3 region has 18 residues. CDR3 region: CASSDTNPGQGYDSPLHF. The CDR3 DNA sequence: TGTGCCAGCAGCGACACAAACCCTGGACAGGGGTACGATTCACCCCTCCACTTT.

The chain joins TRBV5-6 to TRBJ2-7; possibly TRBD2 for D (6 bases). CDR1 SGHDT and CDR2 YYEEEE come from the germline V gene. The CDR3 has 14 amino acids. The germline V and J ends were trimmed by 2 bases and 3 bases, with 12 bases remaining between them. CDR3 nucleotide sequence: TGTGCCAGCAGCTTCGGGACTTCATTCTACGAGCAGTACTTC. It is translated as CASSFGTSFYEQYF.

The CDR3 region has the DNA TGCAGCGTTGAGGAGGTTTGGGGCTACGAGCAGTACTTC. As protein: CSVEEVWGYEQYF. This chain links TRBV29-1 with TRBJ2-7; D may be TRBD2 (5 bases). This CDR3 has 13 residues. V was cut by 3 bases and J by 3 bases, with 12 bases left in between. Germline V CDR1 and CDR2: SQVTM, ANQGSEA.

The V call is TRBV29-1, the J call TRBJ2-5, with D hard to call. Germline CDR1 SQVTM, CDR2 ANQGSEA. The CDR3 covers 11 residues. V was cut by 5 bases and J by 7 bases, with 11 bases left in between. The CDR3 sequence: CSVLDVGTQYF. The CDR3 coding sequence is TGCAGCGTTCTAGATGTGGGGACCCAGTACTTC.

The V and J genes are TRBV2 and TRBJ2-3; perhaps TRBD2 as D (7 bases). The CDR3 sequence is 15 residues long. V shed 1 base and J shed 6 bases, with 14 bases lying between them. Germline CDR1 is SNHLY and CDR2 is FYNNEI. The CDR3 here is CASSEGGGPGDTQYF. CDR3 nucleotide sequence: TGTGCCAGCAGTGAAGGCGGGGGCCCGGGGGATACGCAGTATTTT.

In nucleotides, the CDR3 is TGCGCCAGCAGCCAAGAAGGGGCTTCATACGAGCAGTACTTC. Translated: CASSQEGASYEQYF. V usage is TRBV4-3 and J usage is TRBJ2-7, with D perhaps matching TRBD1 (5 bases). This CDR3 is built from 14 residues. The V gene lost 0 bases and the J gene lost 4 bases, with 10 bases spanning the gap. CDR1 and CDR2 from the germline V gene are LGHNA and YSLEER.

This clone has more than one count but fewer than ten. This chain links TRBV2 with TRBJ2-1; D unclear. V lost 3 bases and J 9 bases, leaving 12 bases between the germline ends. Germline CDR1 reads SNHLY; CDR2 reads FYNNEI. The CDR3 runs to 13 residues. CDR3 sequence (DNA): TGTGCCAGCAGTGATGTCAGGCTCGTTGAGCAGTTCTTC. As protein: CASSDVRLVEQFF.

This clone was counted between two and nine times. The genes are TRBV27 and TRBJ2-7; no clear D. The CDR3 contains 16 residues. Per the germline V gene, CDR1 is MNHEY and CDR2 is SMNVEV (reference sequence). V was cut by 5 bases and J by 5 bases, with 22 bases left in between. CDR3 sequence (DNA): TGTGCCAGCAGTCCTTCATCGGGCTACGAGTTAGACGAGCAGTACTTC. This codes for CASSPSSGYELDEQYF.